These 26 T cell receptor beta chains came from one sample sequenced in a study of cytomegalovirus exposure and HLA in healthy donors. TCRdb's table, derived via immunoSEQ multiplex PCR, lists solely in-frame clones and lacks some. The sample consists of about 150,000 clones, approximately 90% of them appearing once. Sequencing used PBMCs. The receptors derive from a man between 18 and 35 years old in good health and CMV-seropositive.

The chain has TRBV10-3 and TRBJ2-1; D is perhaps TRBD2 (5 bases). The ends were cut back, 3 bases at V and 3 bases at J, with 12 bases in the middle. The CDR3 covers 15 residues. Per the germline V gene, CDR1 is ENHRY and CDR2 is SYGVKD. CDR3 sequence reads: CAISELAAGYNEQFF. CDR3 DNA: TGTGCCATCAGTGAATTGGCGGCGGGCTACAATGAGCAGTTCTTC.

J is TRBJ2-7 and V is TRBV6-6; 8 bases are shared with TRBD2. The length of the CDR3 is 15 residues. Germline V lookup: CDR1 MNHNY, CDR2 SVGAGI (reference sequence). V was pared by 6 bases and J by 4 bases, with 11 bases of the junction left unmatched. The CDR3 here is CASRSTSGRGYEQYF. CDR3 sequence (DNA): TGTGCCAGCAGGTCCACTAGCGGAAGGGGGTACGAGCAGTACTTC.

CDR3 in DNA: TGCGCCAGCAGCCAAGAGGGGCAGGGAATAAATCAGCCCCAGCATTTT. Its translation is CASSQEGQGINQPQHF. The chain carries TRBV4-1 and TRBJ1-5; possible D gene TRBD1, 5 bases. Germline CDR1 reads MGHRA; CDR2 reads YSYEKL. The V and J ends lost 0 bases and 4 bases respectively, with 13 bases between them. The CDR3 totals 16 residues.

This clone is a singleton in its sample. The chain is built from TRBV2 and TRBJ2-1; 9 nucleotides line up with TRBD2. V lost 2 bases and J lost 2; bases outside the gene matches: 10. CDR1 and CDR2 (germline): SNHLY, FYNNEI. This CDR3 spans 18 amino acids. CDR3 region: CASSEWGLALRAYNEQFF. DNA for the CDR3: TGTGCCAGCAGTGAATGGGGACTAGCCCTAAGGGCCTACAATGAGCAGTTCTTC.

The chain employs TRBV7-8 and TRBJ2-1; D gene ambiguous. Deletions cut 4 bases from V and 0 bases from J, with 13 bases between. The V gene's germline CDR1 is SGHVS and CDR2 FQNEAQ. The length of the CDR3 is 16 residues. For the CDR3, the DNA is TGTGCCAGCAGCTCCCTGGTTCTCAGCTCCTACAATGAGCAGTTCTTC. As protein: CASSSLVLSSYNEQFF.

The J gene is TRBJ2-1, the V gene TRBV6-5; D not resolved. The V and J ends lost 5 bases and 3 bases respectively, with 2 bases between them. The germline gives CDR1 MNHEY, CDR2 SVGAGI. There are 11 residues in the CDR3. The CDR3 sequence: CASSRYNEQFF. The CDR3 DNA sequence: TGTGCCAGCAGTCGCTACAATGAGCAGTTCTTC.

The J gene is TRBJ1-2, the V gene TRBV27; unclear D gene. Germline V gene sequence: CDR1 MNHEY, CDR2 SMNVEV (reference sequence). The length of the CDR3 is 14 residues. With 6 bases removed from V and 5 bases from J, the gap between germline ends came to 16 bases. DNA for the CDR3: TGTGCCAGCAGGCGGTTCGGGGAAGGGTATGGCTACACCTTC. Encoded protein: CASRRFGEGYGYTF.

The V gene is TRBV7-2, the J gene TRBJ1-3; 8 bases align to TRBD1. Germline CDR1 is SGHTA and CDR2 is FQGNSA. The CDR3 length is 16 residues. The V gene end was trimmed by 3 bases and the J gene end by 0 bases; junction bases not matched to a gene: 4. The CDR3 sequence is CASSFGTGFSGNTIYF. The CDR3 nucleotides read TGTGCCAGCAGCTTTGGGACAGGCTTCTCTGGAAACACCATATATTTT.

The chain uses TRBV7-8 and TRBJ1-6; D is unresolved. With 5 bases removed from V and 5 bases from J, the gap between germline ends came to 19 bases. The CDR3 runs 17 residues. Germline-derived CDR1 and CDR2 are SGHVS and FQNEAQ. CDR3 amino acids: CASSSRFSGMDNSPLHF. The CDR3 coding sequence is TGTGCCAGCAGCAGCCGTTTTTCCGGGATGGATAATTCACCCCTCCACTTT. Looking up the rest from reference TRBV7-8 and TRBJ1-6 gives the full variable domain: GAGVSQSPRYKVAKRGQDVALRCDPISGHVSLFWYQQALGQGPEFLTYFQNEAQLDKSGLPSDRFFAERPEGSVSTLKIQRTQQEDSAVYLCASSSRFSGMDNSPLHFGNGTRLTVT.

The chain carries TRBV27 and TRBJ1-6; D gene ambiguous. CDR1 and CDR2 from the germline V gene are MNHEY and SMNVEV (reference sequence). The V gene lost 6 bases and the J gene lost 9 bases, with 15 bases spanning the gap. The CDR3 runs to 14 residues. DNA for the CDR3: TGTGCCAGCAGGTCCGGGGTCGCGAGTTCACCCCTCCACTTT. Its protein is CASRSGVASSPLHF.

The V and J genes are TRBV27 and TRBJ1-5, with a possible D match to TRBD1 (6 bases). Trimming stripped 6 bases from V and 4 bases from J, with 25 bases between. Germline V gene lookup returns CDR1 MNHEY and CDR2 SMNVEV (reference sequence). The CDR3 runs to 18 residues. CDR3 in amino acids: CASRKDGGGADRNQPQHF. The CDR3 region has the DNA TGTGCCAGCAGAAAAGACGGAGGGGGGGCGGACCGAAATCAGCCCCAGCATTTT.

In DNA, the CDR3 is TGCAGCTCACCCGAGGCGCACTATGGCTACACCTTC. Its translation: CSSPEAHYGYTF. The J gene is TRBJ1-2, the V gene TRBV29-1; D remains unclear. Germline-derived CDR1 and CDR2 are SQVTM and ANQGSEA. The CDR3 is 12 residues long. Trimming removed 8 bases at V and 3 bases at J, with 13 bases between.

The chain employs TRBV29-1 and TRBJ1-1, with 8 positions matching TRBD1. V was clipped by 7 bases and J by 5 bases; unmatched bases: 15. CDR3 size: 15 residues. Germline-derived CDR1 and CDR2 are SQVTM and ANQGSEA. CDR3 region: CSAINTGTGRTEAFF. CDR3 nucleotides: TGCAGCGCTATAAATACCGGGACAGGTCGAACTGAAGCTTTCTTT.

The chain joins TRBV5-1 to TRBJ1-1; no reliable D call. The CDR3 runs to 14 residues. The V gene lost 2 bases and the J gene lost 1 base, with 9 bases spanning the gap. CDR1 SGHRS and CDR2 YFSETQ come from the germline V gene. This CDR3 is CASSLTTENTEAFF. In nucleotides, the CDR3 is TGCGCCAGCAGCTTAACCACAGAGAACACTGAAGCTTTCTTT.

The chain employs TRBV10-2 and TRBJ2-7; possibly TRBD2 for D (5 bases). Trimming left V 3 bases short and J 5 bases short, with 14 bases between. Germline loops: CDR1 WSHSY, CDR2 SAAADI. The length of the CDR3 is 14 residues. CDR3 DNA: TGCGCCAGCAGTGAAAGAGGGAAACCCCACGAGCAGTACTTC. Its protein is CASSERGKPHEQYF.

This clone has only one observation. This rearrangement joins TRBV4-2 to TRBJ2-5; 7 bases map to TRBD1. CDR3 length: 15 residues. V dropped 0 bases and J dropped 1; count of bases not matched to a gene: 2. Germline CDR1 is LGHNA and CDR2 is YNFKEQ. CDR3 DNA sequence: TGTGCCAGCAGCCAAGATGGGGACAGCCAAGAGACCCAGTACTTC. It specifies CASSQDGDSQETQYF.

The J gene is TRBJ1-5, the V gene TRBV18; D is possibly TRBD1 (5 bases). This CDR3 has 15 residues. Germline CDR1 reads KGHSH; CDR2 reads LQKENI. Trimming left V 3 bases short and J 0 bases short, with 9 bases between. The CDR3 here is CASSPDTNSNQPQHF. In DNA form, the CDR3 reads TGTGCCAGCTCACCGGACACAAATAGCAATCAGCCCCAGCATTTT.

V is TRBV4-1 and J is TRBJ2-3; D possibly corresponds to TRBD1 (6 bases). Germline CDR1 is MGHRA and CDR2 is YSYEKL. The CDR3 totals 15 residues. V was shortened by 4 bases and J by 0 bases, with 11 bases between the two germline ends. CDR3 residues: CASSLQGTSTDTQYF. CDR3 nucleotide sequence: TGCGCCAGCAGCCTACAGGGAACTAGCACAGATACGCAGTATTTT.

As regards this clone: Other nucleotide sequences from this sample produce the same CDR3. This sequence joins TRBV5-6 and TRBJ1-2, with 8 bases matching TRBD1. Germline V gene lookup returns CDR1 SGHDT and CDR2 YYEEEE. V was pared by 5 bases and J by 2 bases, with 11 bases of the junction left unmatched. The CDR3 runs 16 residues. The CDR3 protein is CASSPGADRDNYGYTF. The CDR3 DNA reads TGTGCCAGCAGTCCGGGAGCGGACAGGGACAACTATGGCTACACCTTC.

This clone appeared once. The V and J genes are TRBV15 and TRBJ2-7, with TRBD2 as a possible D gene (6 bases). The CDR3 is 14 amino acids. Deletions cut 2 bases from V and 5 bases from J, with 13 bases between. Germline CDR1 LNHNV, CDR2 YYDKDF (reference sequence). CDR3 in DNA: TGTGCCACCAGCAGAAGTGGGACTGGCGACGAGCAGTACTTC. Its protein product is CATSRSGTGDEQYF. Together with reference TRBV15 and TRBJ2-7, the CDR3 gives the full variable domain: DAMVIQNPRYQVTQFGKPVTLSCSQTLNHNVMYWYQQKSSQAPKLLFHYYDKDFNNEADTPDNFQSRRPNTSFCFLDIRSPGLGDTAMYLCATSRSGTGDEQYFGPGTRLTVT.

The chain combines TRBV5-7 with TRBJ2-1; 14 positions agree with TRBD2. TRBV5-7 falls under the ORF class, with uncertain function. J was trimmed by 2 bases and V by 1 base; bases with no gene match: 8. The CDR3 is 19 amino acids. The CDR3 region has the DNA TGTGCCAGCAGCTTGAATCGACTAGCGGGGGGGCCGACCTACAATGAGCAGTTCTTC. Translation gives CASSLNRLAGGPTYNEQFF.

The gene calls are TRBV28 and TRBJ1-1; 7 bases align to TRBD1. Trimming at V came to 5 bases and at J to 5 bases, leaving 8 bases not matched to a gene. The germline V gene has CDR1 MDHEN and CDR2 SYDVKM. The CDR3 length is 14 residues. The CDR3 here is CASSPPARGTEAFF. The CDR3 nucleotides read TGTGCCAGCAGTCCCCCGGCCAGGGGGACTGAAGCTTTCTTT.

The chain recombines TRBV9 with TRBJ1-1, with 8 bases matching TRBD1. In germline, CDR1 is SGDLS, CDR2 YYNGEE. J was trimmed by 0 bases and V by 4 bases; bases with no gene match: 5. This CDR3 is 15 amino acids long. As DNA, the CDR3 is TGTGCCAGCAGCCCTCGGACAGGGATGAACACTGAAGCTTTCTTT. Translation gives CASSPRTGMNTEAFF.

The chain couples TRBV30 to TRBJ1-1; D remains ambiguous. The CDR3 spans 15 residues. The V and J ends lost 2 bases and 1 base respectively, with 14 bases between them. The germline V gene has CDR1 GTSNPN and CDR2 SVGIG (reference sequence). CDR3 sequence (DNA): TGTGCCTGGAGTCCGGGAGTGGGGAAGAACACTGAAGCTTTCTTT. Its translation is CAWSPGVGKNTEAFF.

J is TRBJ2-5 and V is TRBV27; a weak D match, TRBD2 (6 bases). V lost 5 bases and J lost 4, with 8 bases in between. This CDR3 is 12 amino acids long. CDR1 MNHEY and CDR2 SMNVEV come from the germline V gene (reference sequence). The CDR3 sequence is CASSGRGETQYF. CDR3 coding DNA: TGTGCCAGCAGTGGGCGGGGAGAGACCCAGTACTTC.

The rearrangement joins TRBV5-1 to TRBJ2-3; D possibly corresponds to TRBD2 (6 bases). Germline assignment: CDR1 SGHRS and CDR2 YFSETQ. The V and J ends lost 7 bases and 4 bases respectively, with 19 bases between them. The CDR3 sequence is 15 residues long. The CDR3 reads CASASMGGAPDTQYF. In nucleotides, the CDR3 is TGCGCCAGCGCCTCGATGGGAGGAGCCCCAGATACGCAGTATTTT.